This T cell receptor beta chain was profiled in a study of blood T cell repertoires in COVID-19. Study in general: COVID-19 samples from acute and convalescent phases originated in the United States, Italy and Spain.

Sequencing used immunoSEQ multiplex PCR; TCRdb keeps in-frame clones, though not all of them. This sample yields more than 95,000 clones, of which 60% to 85% are seen a single time; 5.5% to 7% belongs to the top ten. This CDR3 contains 14 residues. Looked up from germline, CDR1 is SEHNR and CDR2 is FQNEAQ (reference sequence). The V gene lost 2 bases and the J gene lost 2 bases, with 9 bases spanning the gap. The sample was peripheral blood. The gene calls are TRBV7-9 and TRBJ2-5; D gene unclear. The TCR was taken from an older man with acute or convalescent COVID-19. The CDR3, as DNA: TGTGCCAGCAGCTTACTGGCAGGTCAAGAGACCCAGTACTTC. Translation gives CASSLLAGQETQYF.